The 9 T cell receptor beta chains below were found in one sample sequenced in a study of cytomegalovirus exposure and HLA in healthy donors. The PCR ran on 60 Vbeta and 13 Jbeta primers. Using immunoSEQ multiplex PCR, the repertoire was profiled, and TCRdb retains in-frame clones only, with some absent. The sample shows about 55,000 clones, around 78% of them seen only once. Sequences were obtained from PBMCs. Receptors originate from a female donor in good health and CMV-seronegative.

The chain is built from TRBV2 and TRBJ2-7; tentatively, D is TRBD1 (6 bases). Germline CDR1 is SNHLY and CDR2 is FYNNEI. Trimming took off 4 bases at V and 2 bases at J, with 15 bases between the two ends. This CDR3 has 15 amino acids. The CDR3 here is CASSGGTSQPYEQYF. The CDR3 coding sequence is TGTGCCAGCAGTGGAGGGACATCCCAGCCCTACGAGCAGTACTTC.

V gene TRBV14 combines with J gene TRBJ1-3, with a tentative D call TRBD1 (5 bases). This CDR3 region has 16 residues. In germline, CDR1 is SGHDN, CDR2 FVKESK. Trimming took off 1 base at V and 5 bases at J, with 15 bases between the two ends. The CDR3 is CASSQGVQGARNTIYF. CDR3 bases: TGTGCCAGCAGCCAAGGGGTCCAAGGGGCCAGAAACACCATATATTTT.

This rearrangement joins TRBV5-1 to TRBJ2-5; D is perhaps TRBD2 (7 bases). The V end was cut by 4 bases, the J end by 1 base, with 11 bases between. Germline values: CDR1 SGHRS, CDR2 YFSETQ. The length of the CDR3 is 14 residues. The CDR3 sequence is CASSLGGPQETQYF. The DNA for the CDR3 is TGCGCCAGCAGCCTGGGGGGGCCCCAAGAGACCCAGTACTTC.

This clone turned up a few times. The V call is TRBV5-1, the J call TRBJ1-2; 8 nucleotides match TRBD1. V lost 4 bases and J lost 8; bases outside the gene matches: 10. The CDR3 totals 14 residues. Germline values: CDR1 SGHRS, CDR2 YFSETQ. The CDR3 region is CASSRGQGGGGYTF. DNA for the CDR3: TGCGCCAGCAGCCGCGGACAGGGAGGCGGAGGCTACACCTTC.

The chain links TRBV7-8 to TRBJ1-1; TRBD1 aligns across 7 bases. The CDR3 consists of 13 residues. Germline V gene data show CDR1 as SGHVS and CDR2 as FQNEAQ. With 6 bases clipped from V and 5 bases from J, the junction kept 6 bases outside the gene matches. This CDR3 is CASRRGRRTEAFF. As DNA, the CDR3 is TGTGCCAGCAGGAGGGGGCGGAGGACTGAAGCTTTCTTT. Combining the CDR3 with reference TRBV7-8 and TRBJ1-1 gives the whole variable domain GAGVSQSPRYKVAKRGQDVALRCDPISGHVSLFWYQQALGQGPEFLTYFQNEAQLDKSGLPSDRFFAERPEGSVSTLKIQRTQQEDSAVYLCASRRGRRTEAFFGQGTRLTVV.

The chain links TRBV18 to TRBJ1-1; maybe TRBD1 (6 bases). The CDR3 has 16 amino acids. Germline loops: CDR1 KGHSH, CDR2 LQKENI. V lost 4 bases, J lost 4 bases, and 19 bases lay in between. The CDR3 coding sequence is TGTGCCAGCTCACTGGGACAAGCCTATAAGACCACTGAAGCTTTCTTT. It encodes CASSLGQAYKTTEAFF.

This chain connects TRBV6-5 to TRBJ1-1, with D possibly matching TRBD1 (5 bases). The length of the CDR3 is 15 residues. Trimming cost V 5 bases and J 0 bases, with 13 bases left between them. Germline-derived CDR1 and CDR2 are MNHEY and SVGAGI. The CDR3 is CASSHRGGVNTEAFF. The CDR3 DNA reads as TGTGCCAGCAGTCACCGTGGAGGGGTGAACACTGAAGCTTTCTTT.

The J gene is TRBJ1-2, the V gene TRBV7-6, with 9 positions matching TRBD1. This CDR3 region has 15 residues. Unmatched junction bases numbered 8, after V lost 5 bases and J lost 4 bases. Germline lookup yields CDR1 SGHVS and CDR2 FNYEAQ. The CDR3 is CASSPTEDRGYGYTF. Written as DNA, the CDR3 is TGTGCCAGCAGCCCCACCGAGGACAGGGGCTATGGCTACACCTTC.

This chain links TRBV28 with TRBJ1-1; D is unresolved. This CDR3 has 15 amino acids. Per the germline V gene, CDR1 is MDHEN and CDR2 is SYDVKM. Trimming left V 0 bases short and J 2 bases short, with 10 bases between. CDR3 residues: CASSLWAAGNTEAFF. The DNA of the CDR3 is TGTGCCAGCAGTTTATGGGCAGCGGGTAACACTGAAGCTTTCTTT.